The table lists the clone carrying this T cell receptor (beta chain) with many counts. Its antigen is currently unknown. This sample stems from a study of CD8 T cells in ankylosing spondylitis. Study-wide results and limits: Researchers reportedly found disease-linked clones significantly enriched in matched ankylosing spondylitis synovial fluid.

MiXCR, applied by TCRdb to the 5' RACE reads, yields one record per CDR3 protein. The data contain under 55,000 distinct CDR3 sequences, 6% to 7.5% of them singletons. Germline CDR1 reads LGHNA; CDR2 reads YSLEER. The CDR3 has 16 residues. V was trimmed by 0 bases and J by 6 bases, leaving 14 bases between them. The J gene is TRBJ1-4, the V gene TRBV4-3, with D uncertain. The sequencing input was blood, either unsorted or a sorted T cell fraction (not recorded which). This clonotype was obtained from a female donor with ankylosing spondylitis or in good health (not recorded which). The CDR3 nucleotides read TGCGCCAGCAGCCAAGATCGCGGAGGGAAGGATGAAAAACTGTTTTTT. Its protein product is CASSQDRGGKDEKLFF.